Here is one T cell receptor (beta chain) with its context. The CDR3 length is 15 residues. V lost 8 bases and J lost 9; bases outside the gene matches: 14. Germline values: CDR1 KGHDR, CDR2 SFDVKD. Starting material for RNA and DNA co-extraction consisted of roughly 19-31 mg of unsorted bulk tissue. This entry comes from a study of tumor-infiltrating lymphocytes in primary liver carcinoma. From approximately 0.5 ug of total RNA, TCR beta-specific cDNA was reverse-transcribed using a constant-region primer. Sequencing libraries for TCR beta derived from three nested multiplex PCR rounds that used slightly modified ARM-PCR. Each of the first two PCR rounds ran nine to ten cycles with TRBV1-TRBV30 forward and C-beta reverse primers. MiXCR, applied by TCRdb to the multiplex PCR reads, yields one record per CDR3 protein. The sample holds approximately 190,000 distinct CDR3 sequences, over 80% seen once.

The gene calls are TRBV24-1 and TRBJ2-2; 7 bases map to TRBD2. Source material: tumor tissue from primary liver carcinoma. This clonotype was obtained from a man between 40 and 49 years old with primary liver carcinoma and hepatitis B virus infection. CDR3 nucleotides: TGTGCCACCAAGGCGGCGGGAGCGGCTACCTGGGAGCTGTTTTTT. Protein sequence: CATKAAGAATWELFF.